Each of the 3 T cell receptor beta chains below was sequenced from the same sample in a study of T-cell memory formation after mild COVID-19. TCRdb fed the 5' RACE reads into MiXCR, producing one record per CDR3 protein. The sample has around 410,000 distinct CDR3 sequences, about 25% seen once; the top ten hold roughly 13%. Specimen: PBMCs or a T cell subset sorted from them (not recorded which). Receptors were obtained from an adult woman who had mild COVID-19 (a few samples of this study predate the infection). Cell type and time point are not known.

The chain uses TRBV11-1 and TRBJ2-3; TRBD2 matches at 9 bases. This CDR3 is built from 15 residues. Germline V lookup: CDR1 SGHAT, CDR2 FQDESV (reference sequence). Germline trimming cut 1 base from V and 7 bases from J; bases unmatched to any gene: 6. The CDR3 DNA is TGTGCCAGCAGCTTAGAGCTAGCGGGGACGAATACGCAGTATTTT. Translating it yields CASSLELAGTNTQYF. Filled out from reference TRBV11-1 and TRBJ2-3, the complete variable domain reads EAEVAQSPRYKITEKSQAVAFWCDPISGHATLYWYRQILGQGPELLVQFQDESVVDDSQLPKDRFSAERLKGVDSTLKIQPAELGDSAMYLCASSLELAGTNTQYFGPGTRLTVL.

V is TRBV5-5 and J is TRBJ1-5, with D uncertain. This CDR3 spans 15 amino acids. The germline V and J ends were trimmed by 0 bases and 2 bases, with 9 bases remaining between them. CDR1 is SGHKS, CDR2 YYEKEE, per germline (reference sequence). In DNA, the CDR3 is TGTGCCAGCAGCTTGGAATCTTGGGGCAATCAGCCCCAGCATTTT. It encodes CASSLESWGNQPQHF.

This chain links TRBV7-9 with TRBJ1-2; no reliable D call. The CDR3 has 12 amino acids. The germline CDR1 and CDR2 sequences are SEHNR and FQNEAQ (reference sequence). Trimming took off 5 bases at V and 12 bases at J, with 16 bases between the two ends. Here the CDR3 reads CASSPLSPADTF. CDR3 bases: TGTGCCAGCAGCCCCCTTAGTCCGGCGGACACCTTC.